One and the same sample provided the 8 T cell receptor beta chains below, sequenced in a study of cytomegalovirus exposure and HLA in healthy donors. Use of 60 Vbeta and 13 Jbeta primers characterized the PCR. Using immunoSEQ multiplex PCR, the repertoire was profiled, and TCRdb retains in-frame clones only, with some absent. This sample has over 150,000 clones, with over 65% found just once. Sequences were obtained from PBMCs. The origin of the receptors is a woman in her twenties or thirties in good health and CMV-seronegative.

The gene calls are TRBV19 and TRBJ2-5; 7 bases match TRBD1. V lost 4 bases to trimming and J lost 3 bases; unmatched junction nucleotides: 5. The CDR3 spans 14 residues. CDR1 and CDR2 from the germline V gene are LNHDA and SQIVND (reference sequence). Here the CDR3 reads CASSTDRAKETQYF. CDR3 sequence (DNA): TGTGCCAGTAGTACCGACAGGGCAAAAGAGACCCAGTACTTC.

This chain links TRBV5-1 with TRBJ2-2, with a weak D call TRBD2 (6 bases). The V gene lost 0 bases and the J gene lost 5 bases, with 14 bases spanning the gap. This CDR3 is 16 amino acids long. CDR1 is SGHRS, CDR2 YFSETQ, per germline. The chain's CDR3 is CASSLGRGARTGELFF. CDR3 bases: TGCGCCAGCAGCTTGGGTCGCGGGGCCAGGACCGGGGAGCTGTTTTTT. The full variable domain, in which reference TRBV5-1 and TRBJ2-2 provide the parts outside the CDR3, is KAGVTQTPRYLIKTRGQQVTLSCSPISGHRSVSWYQQTPGQGLQFLFEYFSETQRNKGNFPGRFSGRQFSNSRSEMNVSTLELGDSALYLCASSLGRGARTGELFFGEGSRLTVL.

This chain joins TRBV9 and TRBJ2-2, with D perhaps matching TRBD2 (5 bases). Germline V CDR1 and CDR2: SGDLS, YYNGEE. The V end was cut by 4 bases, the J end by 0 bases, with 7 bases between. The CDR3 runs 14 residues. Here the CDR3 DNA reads TGTGCCAGCAGCCCCGGGGCGAACACCGGGGAGCTGTTTTTT. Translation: CASSPGANTGELFF.

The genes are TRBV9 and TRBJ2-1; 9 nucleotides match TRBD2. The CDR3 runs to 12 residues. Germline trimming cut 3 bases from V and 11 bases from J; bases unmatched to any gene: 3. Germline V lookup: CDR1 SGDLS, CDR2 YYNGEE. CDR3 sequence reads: CASSGGGAQQFF. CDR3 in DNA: TGTGCCAGCAGCGGCGGGGGGGCTCAGCAGTTCTTC. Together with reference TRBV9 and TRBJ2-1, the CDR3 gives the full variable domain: DSGVTQTPKHLITATGQRVTLRCSPRSGDLSVYWYQQSLDQGLQFLIQYYNGEERAKGNILERFSAQQFPDLHSELNLSSLELGDSALYFCASSGGGAQQFFGPGTRLTVL.

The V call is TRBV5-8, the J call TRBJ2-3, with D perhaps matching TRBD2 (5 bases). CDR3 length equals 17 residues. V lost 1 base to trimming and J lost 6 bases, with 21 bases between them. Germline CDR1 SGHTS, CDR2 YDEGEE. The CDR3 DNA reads TGTGCCAGCAGCTTGAAGTCCACAGCGGTAGCAGCTGATACGCAGTATTTT. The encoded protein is CASSLKSTAVAADTQYF.

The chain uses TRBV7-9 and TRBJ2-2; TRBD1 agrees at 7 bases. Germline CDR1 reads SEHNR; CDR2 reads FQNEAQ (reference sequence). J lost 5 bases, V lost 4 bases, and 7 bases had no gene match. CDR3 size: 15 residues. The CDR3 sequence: CASSSRQGDTGELFF. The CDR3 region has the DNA TGTGCCAGCAGCTCCCGACAGGGTGATACCGGGGAGCTGTTTTTT.

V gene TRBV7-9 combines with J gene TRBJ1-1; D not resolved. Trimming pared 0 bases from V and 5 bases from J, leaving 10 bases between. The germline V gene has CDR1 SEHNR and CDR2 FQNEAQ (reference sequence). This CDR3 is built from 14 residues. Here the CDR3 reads CASSLAGSGTEAFF. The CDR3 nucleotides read TGTGCCAGCAGCTTAGCTGGCTCGGGGACTGAAGCTTTCTTT.

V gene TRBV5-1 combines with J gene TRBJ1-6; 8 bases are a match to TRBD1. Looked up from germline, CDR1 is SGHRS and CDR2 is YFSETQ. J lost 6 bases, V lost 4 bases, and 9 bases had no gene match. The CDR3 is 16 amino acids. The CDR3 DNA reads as TGCGCCAGCAGCGCAAACACGGGACAGGTTAATTCACCCCTCCACTTT. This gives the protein CASSANTGQVNSPLHF.